The 6 T cell receptor beta chains below come from one sample, sequenced in a study of control samples from healthy donors and cancer patients. Using immunoSEQ multiplex PCR, the repertoire was profiled, and TCRdb retains in-frame clones only, with some absent. The table has about 75,000 clones, about four fifths seen once; the top ten hold over 13%. Specimen: blood. The receptor set was obtained from a man aged 45-65 years in good health.

The chain links TRBV20-1 to TRBJ2-3; tentative D call: TRBD2 (6 bases). Germline V gene lookup returns CDR1 DFQATT and CDR2 SNEGSKA (reference sequence). The CDR3 spans 16 residues. The V end lost 3 bases, the J end lost 2 bases, and 18 bases lay between the germline ends. CDR3 DNA: TGCAGTGCTAGTAATGGGCTAGCGTTTTCCACAGATACGCAGTATTTT. Protein product: CSASNGLAFSTDTQYF.

This clone was recorded once. This chain links TRBV2 with TRBJ1-2; no firm D call. Trimming took off 6 bases at V and 5 bases at J, with 16 bases between the two ends. Per the germline V gene, CDR1 is SNHLY and CDR2 is FYNNEI. The CDR3 is 14 residues long. CDR3 sequence (DNA): TGTGCCAGCAGAGCGGACGGACGGCTTTATGGCTACACCTTC. Encoded protein: CASRADGRLYGYTF. Looking up the rest from reference TRBV2 and TRBJ1-2 gives the full variable domain: EPEVTQTPSHQVTQMGQEVILRCVPISNHLYFYWYRQILGQKVEFLVSFYNNEISEKSEIFDDQFSVERPDGSNFTLKIRSTKLEDSAMYFCASRADGRLYGYTFGSGTRLTVV.

This chain links TRBV14 with TRBJ2-3, with 7 bases identical to TRBD2. The CDR3 has 16 residues. From germline, CDR1 is SGHDN and CDR2 FVKESK. V shed 5 bases, J shed 1 base, and the junction held 9 bases outside the gene matches. CDR3 coding DNA: TGTGCCAGCAGCTTCTTTCTAGCGGAGGGCACAGATACGCAGTATTTT. Protein product: CASSFFLAEGTDTQYF.

The chain couples TRBV11-2 to TRBJ2-2; tentative D call: TRBD2 (5 bases). V lost 2 bases to trimming and J lost 6 bases, with 7 bases between them. This CDR3 comprises 13 residues. Germline-derived CDR1 and CDR2 are SGHAT and FQNNGV. The CDR3 reads CASSLNGAGELFF. The DNA for the CDR3 is TGTGCCAGCAGCTTAAACGGGGCCGGGGAGCTGTTTTTT.

The gene calls are TRBV4-1 and TRBJ2-3; 9 bases fit TRBD1. The CDR3 spans 18 residues. Trimming took 1 base from V and 5 from J; bases not matched to a gene: 13. CDR1 and CDR2 from the germline V gene are MGHRA and YSYEKL. DNA of the CDR3: TGCGCCAGCAGCCAAGGAAGACTAGGGACAGGGTTGGTAGATACGCAGTATTTT. It translates to CASSQGRLGTGLVDTQYF.

The V call is TRBV3-1 (or the pseudogene TRBV3-2), the J call TRBJ1-6; D gene ambiguous. CDR1 and CDR2 from the germline V gene are LGHDT and YNNKEL (reference sequence). V lost 4 bases and J lost 7, with 17 bases in between. The CDR3 is 16 residues long. Here the CDR3 DNA reads TGTGCCAGCAGCCCTTCTTCGGGAGGGAAAAATTCACCCCTCCACTTT. Encoded protein: CASSPSSGGKNSPLHF.